The 26 T cell receptor beta chains reported below all come from one sample, sequenced in a study of cytomegalovirus exposure and HLA in healthy donors. It was with 60 Vbeta and 13 Jbeta primers that the PCR ran. Assay: immunoSEQ multiplex PCR; the TCRdb copy retains only in-frame clones and omits some. The table has some 120,000 clones, 80% seen once. The sequencing sample was made of PBMCs. These receptor sequences come from a man aged 30 to 39 in good health and CMV-seropositive.

V is TRBV4-1 and J is TRBJ1-3; possible D gene TRBD1, 5 bases. The germline V gene has CDR1 MGHRA and CDR2 YSYEKL. This CDR3 has 15 amino acids. Trimming cost V 4 bases and J 0 bases, with 10 bases left between them. The CDR3 DNA is TGCGCCAGCAGCCGACAGCTTCTCTCTGGAAACACCATATATTTT. Translated: CASSRQLLSGNTIYF.

V is TRBV10-3 and J is TRBJ2-7, with TRBD1 matching over 8 bases. V trimming: 9 bases; J trimming: 5 bases; junction bases outside the gene matches: 9. Germline V CDR1 and CDR2: ENHRY, SYGVKD. The CDR3 spans 13 residues. The CDR3 nucleotides are TGTGCCATTAATGGACAGGGCGGCAACGAGCAGTACTTC. Its translation is CAINGQGGNEQYF.

In DNA, the CDR3 is TGTGCCAGCAGTTACCCCCTGAGGCGTGGTAATGAAAAACTGTTTTTT. Protein: CASSYPLRRGNEKLFF. V and J are TRBV6-6 and TRBJ1-4; D remains ambiguous. In germline, CDR1 is MNHNY, CDR2 SVGAGI (reference sequence). The V end lost 2 bases, the J end lost 4 bases, and 14 bases lay between the germline ends. The CDR3 length is 16 residues.

The V and J genes are TRBV5-6 and TRBJ1-3; D possibly corresponds to TRBD1 (6 bases). Between the trimmed V and J ends, which lost 4 bases and 2 bases, there was a span of 13 bases. The germline CDR1 and CDR2 sequences are SGHDT and YYEEEE. This CDR3 spans 15 amino acids. CDR3 residues: CASSPGAGAGNTIYF. The CDR3 bases are TGTGCCAGCAGCCCTGGTGCAGGGGCTGGAAACACCATATATTTT.

The chain couples TRBV2 to TRBJ1-5; D call uncertain. V was clipped by 5 bases and J by 7 bases, with 18 bases between them. Germline V gene lookup returns CDR1 SNHLY and CDR2 FYNNEI. The CDR3 runs to 15 residues. CDR3 nucleotide sequence: TGTGCCAGCAGTCCCCGGGTCGGGGTCGAACAGCCCCAGCATTTT. Translation gives CASSPRVGVEQPQHF.

This clone was found once. This chain joins TRBV14 and TRBJ2-3, with D possibly being TRBD1 (6 bases). Germline V gene lookup returns CDR1 SGHDN and CDR2 FVKESK. There are 16 residues in the CDR3. Trimming shortened V by 4 bases and J by 4 bases, and 18 bases separated the two germline ends. The CDR3 DNA follows: TGTGCCAGCAGCCCAGGGGTAATGGGCCTGGCAGATACGCAGTATTTT. Translated: CASSPGVMGLADTQYF.

This sequence joins TRBV11-3 and TRBJ1-1; the D gene is possibly TRBD1 (5 bases). This CDR3 has 13 amino acids. V was pared by 3 bases and J by 4 bases, with 9 bases between. The V gene's germline CDR1 is SGHNT and CDR2 YENEEA. This CDR3 is CASSFQRGTEAFF. CDR3 nucleotide sequence: TGTGCCAGCAGCTTCCAAAGGGGCACTGAAGCTTTCTTT.

The chain couples TRBV7-3 to TRBJ2-3, with 9 positions matching TRBD2. CDR1 and CDR2 from the germline V gene are SGHTA and FQGTGA. The CDR3 totals 16 residues. Unmatched junction bases numbered 10, after V lost 4 bases and J lost 5 bases. Here the CDR3 reads CASSSSASGAGDTQYF. The CDR3 nucleotides are TGTGCCAGCAGCTCCTCGGCTAGCGGGGCCGGAGATACGCAGTATTTT.

V and J are TRBV4-2 and TRBJ2-5; TRBD2 might be the D (6 bases). The CDR3 is 16 residues long. Germline V gene sequence: CDR1 LGHNA, CDR2 YNFKEQ. V was pared by 1 base and J by 4 bases, with 16 bases between. The CDR3 DNA reads TGTGCCAGCAGCCAAGGAATTGCTAGGGGAGGAGAGACCCAGTACTTC. Its translation is CASSQGIARGGETQYF.

This chain uses TRBV2 with TRBJ1-6; 12 bases fit TRBD1. This CDR3 spans 15 amino acids. Germline V gives CDR1 SNHLY, CDR2 FYNNEI. V lost 6 bases to trimming and J lost 9 bases; unmatched junction nucleotides: 6. In DNA, the CDR3 is TGTGCCAGCAGACCGGGACAGGGGGCGGTTTCACCCCTCCACTTT. This gives the protein CASRPGQGAVSPLHF.

The chain recombines TRBV19 with TRBJ2-7, with TRBD2 as a possible D gene (6 bases). V lost 3 bases and J lost 3, with 12 bases in between. The CDR3 is 14 amino acids. Per germline, CDR1 LNHDA and CDR2 SQIVND (reference sequence). The CDR3 sequence is CASSMAVTSYEQYF. CDR3 coding DNA: TGTGCCAGTAGTATGGCCGTGACTAGCTACGAGCAGTACTTC.

This clone was seen only once. V and J are TRBV7-9 and TRBJ1-4, with a weak D call TRBD1 (6 bases). The CDR3 spans 13 residues. V was cut by 5 bases and J by 7 bases, with 11 bases left in between. Germline V gene data show CDR1 as SEHNR and CDR2 as FQNEAQ (reference sequence). CDR3 loop: CASSNRASEKLFF. In DNA, the CDR3 is TGTGCCAGCAGCAACAGGGCCTCTGAAAAACTGTTTTTT.

This chain links TRBV5-1 with TRBJ1-1; D is perhaps TRBD1 (6 bases). Trimming pared 0 bases from V and 8 bases from J, leaving 11 bases between. The germline V gene encodes CDR1 SGHRS and CDR2 YFSETQ. The CDR3 length is 13 residues. The CDR3 sequence is CASSLAGAAEAFF. The DNA of the CDR3 is TGCGCCAGCAGCTTGGCAGGGGCGGCGGAAGCTTTCTTT. The complete variable domain, with remaining parts taken from reference TRBV5-1 and TRBJ1-1, reads KAGVTQTPRYLIKTRGQQVTLSCSPISGHRSVSWYQQTPGQGLQFLFEYFSETQRNKGNFPGRFSGRQFSNSRSEMNVSTLELGDSALYLCASSLAGAAEAFFGQGTRLTVV.

The V call is TRBV5-1, the J call TRBJ2-3, with D possibly matching TRBD1 (6 bases). V lost 0 bases, J lost 0 bases, and 11 bases lay in between. The length of the CDR3 is 16 residues. Germline CDR1 and CDR2: SGHRS and YFSETQ. The CDR3 here is CASSLVSGASTDTQYF. The CDR3, as DNA: TGCGCCAGCAGCTTGGTATCAGGGGCTAGCACAGATACGCAGTATTTT.

The rearrangement joins TRBV6-5 to TRBJ1-1; D unresolved. This CDR3 has 12 residues. The V end was cut by 7 bases, the J end by 4 bases, with 10 bases between. Germline V lookup: CDR1 MNHEY, CDR2 SVGAGI. CDR3 region: CASNSQGTEAFF. CDR3 nucleotides: TGTGCCAGCAACAGTCAAGGCACTGAAGCTTTCTTT.

V is TRBV27 and J is TRBJ2-1; D call uncertain. The CDR3 contains 13 residues. V lost 0 bases, J lost 3 bases, and 3 bases lay in between. CDR1 and CDR2 from the germline V gene are MNHEY and SMNVEV (reference sequence). The CDR3 reads CASSLSYYNEQFF. Written as DNA, the CDR3 is TGTGCCAGCAGTTTATCCTACTACAATGAGCAGTTCTTC.

The chain couples TRBV7-9 to TRBJ2-7, with a weak D call TRBD1 (5 bases). CDR3 length equals 16 residues. Germline CDR1 and CDR2: SEHNR and FQNEAQ (reference sequence). V was cut by 3 bases and J by 5 bases, with 20 bases left in between. The DNA of the CDR3 is TGTGCCAGCAGCTTCGAAAGGGGTTTGTATTCTGACGAGCAGTACTTC. Translating it yields CASSFERGLYSDEQYF.

On this clone itself: Other DNA sequences in this sample translate to the same CDR3. This chain connects TRBV6-1 to TRBJ1-1; no clear D. The CDR3 is 14 amino acids. Germline CDR1 reads MNHNS; CDR2 reads SASEGT. Trimming cost V 4 bases and J 5 bases, with 14 bases left between them. The DNA of the CDR3 is TGTGCCAGCAGTGTTGAGGGATCTGGGACTGAAGCTTTCTTT. Translation gives CASSVEGSGTEAFF.

A word on this clone: Relative to the germline gene, one junction end is altered; a read error may explain this. Other DNA sequences in this specimen translate into the identical CDR3. The chain carries TRBV7-2 and TRBJ2-7; TRBD1 matches 12 bases. Germline values: CDR1 SGHTA, CDR2 FQGNSA. This CDR3 has 15 residues. CDR3 coding DNA: TGTGCCAGCAGCTTAACCGGGACAGGGGGCTACGAGCAATACTTC. Translation: CASSLTGTGGYEQYF.

The chain links TRBV5-4 to TRBJ2-1; 9 bases are shared with TRBD2. The germline CDR1 and CDR2 sequences are SGHNT and YYREEE (reference sequence). The V and J ends lost 4 bases and 8 bases, in that order; junction bases with no gene match: 4. The length of the CDR3 is 13 residues. The CDR3 loop is CASSASGVHEQFF. CDR3 in DNA: TGTGCCAGCAGCGCTAGCGGGGTCCATGAGCAGTTCTTC.

The chain couples TRBV9 to TRBJ2-7; weak D call: TRBD2 (7 bases). V lost 2 bases and J lost 2, with 14 bases in between. CDR3 length: 15 residues. The V gene's germline CDR1 is SGDLS and CDR2 YYNGEE. The CDR3 reads CASSVEGGQTYEQYF. For the CDR3, the DNA is TGTGCCAGCAGCGTCGAGGGGGGGCAAACCTACGAGCAGTACTTC.

This chain uses TRBV7-9 with TRBJ2-7; D may be TRBD1 (5 bases). The germline V gene encodes CDR1 SEHNR and CDR2 FQNEAQ (reference sequence). There are 15 residues in the CDR3. V dropped 1 base and J dropped 4 bases, with 14 bases sitting between them. The CDR3 loop is CASSLVSGALYEQYF. CDR3 DNA: TGTGCCAGCAGCTTAGTTAGTGGGGCTTTATACGAGCAGTACTTC.

The chain carries TRBV6-1 and TRBJ1-2; no definite D call. CDR3 size: 13 residues. Germline values: CDR1 MNHNS, CDR2 SASEGT. Trimming removed 8 bases from V and 0 bases from J, with 10 bases in between. CDR3 sequence: CASVPTANYGYTF. Written as DNA, the CDR3 is TGTGCCAGCGTGCCCACAGCTAACTATGGCTACACCTTC.

Only a few counts were recorded for this clone. The chain carries TRBV14 and TRBJ2-7, with 9 bases matching TRBD1. The CDR3 spans 15 residues. V dropped 5 bases and J dropped 0; count of bases not matched to a gene: 5. From germline, CDR1 is SGHDN and CDR2 FVKESK. The CDR3 here is CASSSKTGGSYEQYF. Written as DNA, the CDR3 is TGTGCCAGCAGCTCAAAGACAGGGGGCTCCTACGAGCAGTACTTC.

In its sample, this clone was seen a few times. Other nucleotide sequences from this sample produce the same CDR3. This rearrangement joins TRBV5-4 to TRBJ2-3, with D perhaps matching TRBD1 (6 bases). The CDR3 contains 13 residues. In germline, CDR1 is SGHNT, CDR2 YYREEE (reference sequence). V dropped 0 bases and J dropped 6 bases, with 8 bases sitting between them. The CDR3 reads CASSLERGDTQYF. The DNA for the CDR3 is TGTGCCAGCAGCTTGGAGAGGGGGGATACGCAGTATTTT.

The chain has TRBV29-1 and TRBJ2-3; 7 positions agree with TRBD2. The CDR3 spans 14 residues. CDR1 and CDR2 from the germline V gene are SQVTM and ANQGSEA. The trim removed 7 bases at V and 1 base at J, leaving 8 bases unmatched. In DNA form, the CDR3 reads TGCAGCGCCCGCCGCGGGGGTGGCACAGATACGCAGTATTTT. Amino acids: CSARRGGGTDTQYF.